The rows below give T cell receptor beta chains drawn from one sample of a study of PD-1 blockade in mismatch repair-deficient tumors. Clones were sequenced by immunoSEQ multiplex PCR, and TCRdb holds only the in-frame ones, with some missing. Here the sample spans roughly 120,000 clones, 88% being singletons. The sample was peripheral blood, taken 70 to 73 weeks after starting pembrolizumab. Receptors originate from an adult with mismatch repair-deficient cancer. The CDR3 runs from the conserved cysteine through the conserved F or W. D genes are given only for firm matches. The size entry is marked missing in some rows and otherwise reads once, few, many or a size class.

j_call	d_call	v_call	clone_size	cdr3_aa	cdr3_nt
TRBJ2-3	.	TRBV28	.	CASSFQGRTDTQYF	TGTGCCAGCAGTTTTCAAGGCCGCACAGATACGCAGTATTTT
TRBJ2-7	.	TRBV6-6	.	CASSYSASPYEQYF	TGTGCCAGCAGTTACTCGGCTAGCCCCTACGAGCAGTACTTC
TRBJ2-5	.	TRBV25-1	.	CASRDRGELETQYF	TGTGCCAGCAGGGACCGAGGAGAGTTGGAGACCCAGTACTTC
TRBJ1-1	TRBD1	TRBV28	.	CASSLPGQGRGAFF	TGTGCCAGCAGTTTACCGGGACAGGGGCGCGGAGCTTTCTTT
TRBJ2-3	.	TRBV5-1	.	CASSLEVSTDTQYF	TGCGCCAGCAGCTTGGAAGTTAGCACAGATACGCAGTATTTT
TRBJ1-1	.	TRBV27	large	CASSLWSSPGTEAFF	TGTGCCAGCAGTTTATGGTCCAGCCCAGGCACTGAAGCTTTCTTT
TRBJ2-5	TRBD1	TRBV28	.	CASSFRALWGRGQGETQYF	TGTGCCAGCAGTTTTCGAGCCCTCTGGGGCAGGGGGCAAGGGGAGACCCAGTACTTC
TRBJ2-7	.	TRBV7-2	.	CASSPQFFVAPSEQYF	TGTGCCAGCAGCCCCCAATTTTTCGTAGCACCGAGCGAGCAGTACTTC
TRBJ2-5	.	TRBV6-6	.	CASSHTQEAQETQYF	TGTGCCAGCAGCCACACGCAGGAGGCCCAAGAGACCCAGTACTTC
TRBJ2-1	.	TRBV7-8	.	CASSFKTRWGLEDEQFF	TGTGCCAGCAGCTTCAAGACTAGATGGGGTCTTGAGGATGAGCAGTTCTTC
TRBJ2-3	.	TRBV7-2	.	CASSPTGLDTQYF	TGTGCCAGCAGCCCAACAGGGTTAGATACGCAGTATTTT
TRBJ1-1	.	TRBV15	.	CATSLRDTYVPEAFF	TGTGCCACCAGCCTCCGGGACACCTATGTCCCTGAAGCTTTCTTT
TRBJ2-1	TRBD2	TRBV27	.	CASMPAGGVNEQFF	TGTGCCAGCATGCCAGCGGGAGGGGTAAATGAGCAGTTCTTC
TRBJ2-5	.	TRBV7-3	.	CASSSRTQETQYF	TGTGCCAGCAGCTCCCGGACCCAAGAGACCCAGTACTTC
TRBJ1-1	.	TRBV30	.	CAWSTRQVAAFF	TGTGCCTGGAGTACCCGACAGGTTGCAGCTTTCTTT
TRBJ2-7	.	TRBV2	.	CASSDNEQYF	TGTGCCAGCAGTGATAACGAGCAGTACTTC
TRBJ2-6	TRBD1	TRBV28	.	CASSTSWVGQGAAGANVLTF	TGTGCCAGCAGTACTAGTTGGGTGGGACAGGGGGCTGCTGGGGCCAACGTCCTGACTTTC
TRBJ1-5	.	TRBV5-4	.	CASSTWGEPQHF	TGTGCCAGCAGCACGTGGGGCGAGCCCCAGCATTTT
TRBJ2-3	.	TRBV21-1	.	CAKDGTLKDTQYF	TGTGCAAAAGACGGGACATTAAAAGATACGCAGTATTTT
TRBJ2-1	TRBD1	TRBV11-3	.	CASSPTSGTGGNEQFF	TGTGCCAGCAGCCCGACGTCCGGGACAGGGGGAAATGAGCAGTTCTTC
TRBJ2-7	TRBD1	TRBV5-4	once	CASSSGTGSYEQYF	TGTGCCAGCAGCTCCGGGACAGGGTCCTACGAGCAGTACTTC
TRBJ1-1	.	TRBV5-1	few	CASSLGRGGSTEAFF	TGCGCCAGCAGCTTGGGCAGGGGTGGTAGCACTGAAGCTTTCTTT
TRBJ2-1	TRBD2	TRBV5-1	.	CASSIGGVREGPLYNEQFF	TGCGCCAGCAGCATAGGCGGGGTGCGGGAGGGGCCCCTTTACAATGAGCAGTTCTTC
TRBJ1-5	.	TRBV5-6	.	CASSLGTGNQPQHF	TGTGCCAGCAGCCTAGGGACGGGCAATCAGCCCCAGCATTTT
TRBJ1-1	TRBD1	TRBV11-2	.	CASRSNRDRGTEAFF	TGTGCCAGCAGGTCCAACCGGGACAGGGGTACTGAAGCTTTCTTT
TRBJ2-3	.	TRBV10-3	.	CAISESFGTDTQYF	TGTGCCATCAGTGAGTCATTTGGCACAGATACGCAGTATTTT
TRBJ2-1	.	TRBV23-1	.	CASSQSMGRIVSNEQFF	TGCGCCAGCAGTCAATCGATGGGCAGGATTGTCTCAAATGAGCAGTTCTTC
TRBJ1-2	.	TRBV14	.	CASSGRLHGYTF	TGTGCCAGCAGCGGCCGACTCCATGGCTACACCTTC
TRBJ1-1	.	TRBV15	.	CATSSFGFGTEAFF	TGTGCCACCAGCAGCTTCGGTTTCGGCACTGAAGCTTTCTTT
TRBJ2-3	TRBD1	TRBV30	.	CAWSYRGQPDTQYF	TGTGCCTGGAGTTACAGGGGGCAGCCAGATACGCAGTATTTT
TRBJ1-2	.	TRBV19	.	CASSIGGVDGYTF	TGTGCCAGTAGTATTGGAGGGGTGGATGGCTACACCTTC
TRBJ2-1	.	TRBV7-6	.	CASSLLAYNEQFF	TGTGCCAGCAGCTTACTCGCCTACAATGAGCAGTTCTTC
TRBJ1-4	.	TRBV11-2	.	CASSWDVGLSETTNEKLFF	TGTGCCAGCAGCTGGGACGTTGGATTAAGTGAAACAACTAATGAAAAACTGTTTTTT
TRBJ1-1	TRBD1	TRBV5-4	.	CASSLGTGAYTEAFF	TGTGCCAGCAGCTTAGGGACAGGGGCTTACACTGAAGCTTTCTTT
TRBJ1-1	TRBD1	TRBV6-5	.	CASSYLSGTVNTEAFF	TGTGCCAGCAGTTACTTATCCGGGACAGTGAACACTGAAGCTTTCTTT
TRBJ2-7	.	TRBV27	.	CASSLSVGDLLGEQYF	TGTGCCAGCAGTTTATCGGTAGGGGACCTCCTGGGGGAGCAGTACTTC
TRBJ1-1	.	TRBV7-9	.	CASSIGDTEAFF	TGTGCCAGCAGCATCGGAGACACTGAAGCTTTCTTT
TRBJ2-7	.	TRBV4-1	.	CASSQAWGLSTYEQYF	TGCGCCAGCAGCCAGGCCTGGGGACTGTCAACCTACGAGCAGTACTTC
TRBJ1-1	.	TRBV7-3	.	CASSLTLGGSTEAFF	TGTGCCAGCAGCTTAACATTAGGTGGGAGTACTGAAGCTTTCTTT
TRBJ1-3	.	TRBV9	.	CASSVGGFSGNTIYF	TGTGCCAGCAGCGTAGGGGGGTTCTCTGGAAACACCATATATTTT
TRBJ2-2	.	TRBV9	.	CASTGKSGELFF	TGTGCCAGCACGGGGAAAAGTGGGGAGCTGTTTTTT
TRBJ2-1	TRBD2	TRBV19	.	CASSIVGTSGRAQGDEQFF	TGTGCCAGTAGTATAGTCGGGACTAGCGGGAGGGCTCAGGGAGATGAGCAGTTCTTC
TRBJ2-1	.	TRBV19	.	CASSPARRYNEQFF	TGTGCCAGTAGTCCCGCCAGGCGATACAATGAGCAGTTCTTC
TRBJ2-7	.	TRBV15	few	CATSRVREGPYEQYF	TGTGCCACCAGCAGGGTACGGGAAGGTCCCTACGAGCAGTACTTC
TRBJ2-7	.	TRBV19	.	CASSPEGSLSYEQYF	TGTGCCAGTAGTCCCGAGGGGAGCCTCTCCTACGAGCAGTACTTC
TRBJ2-7	TRBD1	TRBV7-2	.	CASSSPDRQGYYEQYF	TGTGCCAGCAGCTCTCCGGACAGACAGGGTTACTACGAGCAGTACTTC
TRBJ2-7	.	TRBV10-3	.	CAISDIQTGLFPYEQYF	TGTGCCATCAGTGATATTCAAACTGGGCTCTTTCCCTACGAGCAGTACTTC
TRBJ1-2	.	TRBV30	few	CAWTEGVRGYGYTF	TGTGCCTGGACCGAGGGGGTCAGGGGATATGGCTACACCTTC
TRBJ2-5	TRBD2	TRBV28	.	CASSLFRLAAQETQYF	TGTGCCAGCAGTTTATTTCGACTAGCGGCCCAAGAGACCCAGTACTTC
TRBJ2-1	.	TRBV13	.	CASSLGPGLLNEQFF	TGTGCCAGCAGCTTAGGACCGGGACTTCTCAATGAGCAGTTCTTC
TRBJ2-5	TRBD2	TRBV30	.	CAHSWGGIETQYF	TGTGCTCACTCATGGGGGGGTATAGAGACCCAGTACTTC
TRBJ2-5	TRBD2	TRBV29-1	.	CSVGEGIETQYF	TGCAGCGTTGGGGAGGGGATAGAGACCCAGTACTTC
TRBJ2-5	.	TRBV21-1	once	CASSKAGTSGSKETQYF	TGTGCCAGCAGCAAAGCCGGGACTAGCGGGAGTAAAGAGACCCAGTACTTC